Listed below are T cell receptor beta chains from one sample, sequenced in a study of metastatic and nonmetastatic thyroid tumors. TCRdb re-analyzed the PCR reads through MiXCR. The data show several thousand clones, less than 35% seen once. The sequenced sample was tumor tissue. These receptors originate from a female donor with papillary thyroid cancer or a benign thyroid nodule (not recorded which). Some clones in this sample may be carry-over from other donors' samples. Both conserved end residues are part of each CDR3. D genes are given only for firm matches. The size of a clone is reported for some rows only, either as once, few or many, or as a class for expanded clones.

j_call clone_size v_call d_call cdr3_aa cdr3_nt
TRBJ1-5 medium-sized TRBV6-1 NA CASSEVGRVNQPQHF TGTGCCAGCAGTGAAGTCGGCAGGGTCAATCAGCCCCAGCATTTT
TRBJ2-1 many TRBV7-9 TRBD2 CASSPRGTSGYNEQFF TGTGCCAGCAGCCCGAGAGGGACTAGCGGATACAATGAGCAGTTCTTC
TRBJ2-1 medium-sized TRBV7-8 NA CASSSNSAPNNEQFF TGTGCCAGCAGCTCCAACTCAGCACCAAACAATGAGCAGTTCTTC
TRBJ1-4 medium-sized TRBV12-3/TRBV12-4 TRBD1 CASSLGQGEKLFF TGTGCCAGCAGCCTCGGACAGGGTGAAAAACTGTTTTTT
TRBJ2-7 NA TRBV5-1 TRBD2 CASSLLAGEGEQYF TGCGCCAGCAGCTTACTGGCGGGAGAGGGCGAGCAGTACTTC
TRBJ2-2 NA TRBV24-1 NA CATSDLLLGTGELFF TGTGCCACCAGTGATTTGTTGTTGGGGACCGGGGAGCTGTTTTTT
TRBJ1-2 NA TRBV20-1 TRBD1 CSAEPQGARGYGYTF TGCAGTGCCGAGCCTCAGGGGGCCCGGGGCTATGGCTACACCTTC
TRBJ2-1 few TRBV11-3 NA CASSLDSGQLYNEQFF TGTGCCAGCAGCTTAGATTCTGGACAACTTTACAATGAGCAGTTCTTC
TRBJ2-7 large TRBV19 NA CASSPYGLYEQYF TGTGCCAGTAGTCCGTATGGACTATACGAGCAGTACTTC
TRBJ2-2 medium-sized TRBV18 NA CASFGGVGGELFF TGTGCCAGCTTCGGAGGGGTCGGCGGGGAGCTGTTTTTT
TRBJ2-1 medium-sized TRBV20-1 NA CSASNFGTLSYNEQFF TGCAGTGCTAGTAATTTTGGGACTTTAAGCTACAATGAGCAGTTCTTC
TRBJ2-3 medium-sized TRBV19 TRBD2 CASSLASGSTTDTQYF TGTGCCAGTAGCCTGGCCAGCGGGAGCACCACAGATACGCAGTATTTT
TRBJ2-2 few TRBV2 TRBD2 CASSGGAGTGELFF TGTGCCAGTAGCGGGGGGGCGGGCACCGGGGAGCTGTTTTTT
TRBJ2-1 NA TRBV6-2/TRBV6-3 TRBD2 CASRYGGGRLNEQFF TGTGCCAGCAGGTATGGGGGAGGGAGGCTCAATGAGCAGTTCTTC
TRBJ2-6 NA TRBV9 TRBD1 CASRFRSTGGSGDNVLTF TGTGCCAGCAGGTTCCGAAGTACAGGGGGCTCTGGGGACAACGTCCTGACTTTC
TRBJ2-7 NA TRBV11-3 NA CASSSGFGYEQYF TGTGCCAGCAGCTCAGGGTTCGGTTACGAGCAGTACTTC
TRBJ2-7 NA TRBV5-1 TRBD2 CASTRLAGVPSLYEQYF TGCGCCAGCACCCGTCTAGCGGGAGTGCCCTCCCTATACGAGCAGTACTTC
TRBJ2-5 medium-sized TRBV6-1 NA CASSAVGLQETQYF TGTGCCAGCAGCGCCGTAGGCCTCCAAGAGACCCAGTACTTC
TRBJ2-1 many TRBV9 NA CASSVDGAAYNEQFF TGTGCCAGCAGCGTAGATGGGGCAGCCTACAATGAGCAGTTCTTC
TRBJ1-2 NA TRBV18 TRBD1 CASPSDRDVYGYTF TGTGCCAGCCCATCCGACAGGGACGTCTATGGCTACACCTTC
TRBJ1-1 NA TRBV5-1 NA CASSLVGGGDTEAFF TGCGCCAGCAGCTTGGTCGGGGGAGGGGACACTGAAGCTTTCTTT
TRBJ2-7 medium-sized TRBV5-1 NA CASSSRDSYEQYF TGCGCCAGCAGCTCCCGGGACTCCTACGAGCAGTACTTC